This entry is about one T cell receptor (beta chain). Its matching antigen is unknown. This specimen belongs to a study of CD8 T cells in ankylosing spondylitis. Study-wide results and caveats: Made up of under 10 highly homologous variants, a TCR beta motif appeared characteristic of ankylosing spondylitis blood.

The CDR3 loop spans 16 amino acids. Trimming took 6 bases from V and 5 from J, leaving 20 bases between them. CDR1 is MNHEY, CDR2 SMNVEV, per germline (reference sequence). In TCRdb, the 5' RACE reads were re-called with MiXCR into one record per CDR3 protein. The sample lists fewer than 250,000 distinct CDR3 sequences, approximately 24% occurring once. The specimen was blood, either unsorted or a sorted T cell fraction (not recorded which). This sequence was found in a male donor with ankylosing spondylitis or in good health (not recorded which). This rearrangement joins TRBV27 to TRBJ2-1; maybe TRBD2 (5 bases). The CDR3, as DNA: TGTGCCAGCAGGCTCGAACTAGGGTTGGGGAACAATGAGCAGTTCTTC. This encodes CASRLELGLGNNEQFF.